One TCR beta chain is described in this entry. This sample was taken from a study of technical replicates of blood from a few donors. Germline loops: CDR1 SGHVS, CDR2 FQNEAQ. Trimming cost V 4 bases and J 0 bases; bases outside gene matches: 4. This CDR3 contains 15 residues. Profiled with immunoSEQ multiplex PCR; TCRdb holds only in-frame clones, not every one. The repertoire holds roughly 56,000 clones, with nearly 95% as singletons. The TCR was taken from a human donor in good health. Some clones in this sample may be carry-over from other donors' samples. Sequencing used PBMCs. The chain recombines TRBV7-8 with TRBJ1-2; TRBD1 matches 8 bases. The CDR3 DNA follows: TGTGCCAGCAGCTCAAGGACAGGGCCTAACTATGGCTACACCTTC. Protein: CASSSRTGPNYGYTF. Full variable domain (missing parts from reference TRBV7-8 and TRBJ1-2): GAGVSQSPRYKVAKRGQDVALRCDPISGHVSLFWYQQALGQGPEFLTYFQNEAQLDKSGLPSDRFFAERPEGSVSTLKIQRTQQEDSAVYLCASSSRTGPNYGYTFGSGTRLTVV.